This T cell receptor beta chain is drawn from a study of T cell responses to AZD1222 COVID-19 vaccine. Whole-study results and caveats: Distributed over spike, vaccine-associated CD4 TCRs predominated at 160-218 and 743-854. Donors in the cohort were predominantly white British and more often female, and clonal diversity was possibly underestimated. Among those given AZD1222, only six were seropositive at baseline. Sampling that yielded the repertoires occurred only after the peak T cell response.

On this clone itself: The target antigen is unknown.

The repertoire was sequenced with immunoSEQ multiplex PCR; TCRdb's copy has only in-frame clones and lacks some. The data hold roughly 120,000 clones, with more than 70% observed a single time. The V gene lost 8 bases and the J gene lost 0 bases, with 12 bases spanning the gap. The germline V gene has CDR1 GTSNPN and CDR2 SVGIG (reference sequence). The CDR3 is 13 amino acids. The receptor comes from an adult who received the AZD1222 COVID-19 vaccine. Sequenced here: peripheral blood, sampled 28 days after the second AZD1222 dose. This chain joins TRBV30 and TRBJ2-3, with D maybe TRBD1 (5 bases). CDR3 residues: CAGQTMSTDTQYF. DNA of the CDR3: TGTGCCGGACAAACAATGAGCACAGATACGCAGTATTTT.